The clone carrying this T cell receptor (beta chain) has more than one count but fewer than ten. The target antigen is unknown. The data stem from a study of blood T cells in healthy people across ages. Study-wide results and caveats: No conclusive comparison of naive versus antigen-experienced cells was possible with unsorted PBMCs. TCR beta diversity tracked closely with naive T cell percentage.

With a J-beta primer mix and a sample-barcoded 5' primer, a second PCR ran 7 to 11 cycles. MiXCR, applied by TCRdb to the 5' RACE reads, yields one record per CDR3 protein. The sample carries 1.4 million to 1.5 million distinct CDR3 sequences, 42% recorded once. This TCR was recovered from a woman aged 18-29 years in good health. The sample was blood.

CDR3 sequence (DNA): TGTGCCAGCAGCTCCGGACAGGGAAGTCCAGATACGCAGTATTTT. Protein: CASSSGQGSPDTQYF. The chain employs TRBV7-2 and TRBJ2-3, with 8 bases that match TRBD1. The germline CDR1 and CDR2 sequences are SGHTA and FQGNSA. Trimming cost V 4 bases and J 4 bases; bases outside gene matches: 7. There are 15 residues in the CDR3.